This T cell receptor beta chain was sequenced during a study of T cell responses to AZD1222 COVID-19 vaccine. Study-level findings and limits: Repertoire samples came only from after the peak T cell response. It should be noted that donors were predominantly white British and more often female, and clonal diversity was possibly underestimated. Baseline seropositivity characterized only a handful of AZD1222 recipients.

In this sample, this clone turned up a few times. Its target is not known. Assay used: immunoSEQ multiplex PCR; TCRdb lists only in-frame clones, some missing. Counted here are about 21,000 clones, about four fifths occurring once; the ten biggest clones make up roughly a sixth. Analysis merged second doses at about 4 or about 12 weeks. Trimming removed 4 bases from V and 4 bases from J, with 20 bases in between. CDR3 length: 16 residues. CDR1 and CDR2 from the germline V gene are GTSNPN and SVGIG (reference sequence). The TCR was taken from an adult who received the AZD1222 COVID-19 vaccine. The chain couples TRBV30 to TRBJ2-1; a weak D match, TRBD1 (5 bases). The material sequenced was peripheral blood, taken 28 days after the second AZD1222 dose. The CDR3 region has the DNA TGTGCCTGGACAGGGTACGTTGGGCCGATTTACAATGAGCAGTTCTTC. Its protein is CAWTGYVGPIYNEQFF.